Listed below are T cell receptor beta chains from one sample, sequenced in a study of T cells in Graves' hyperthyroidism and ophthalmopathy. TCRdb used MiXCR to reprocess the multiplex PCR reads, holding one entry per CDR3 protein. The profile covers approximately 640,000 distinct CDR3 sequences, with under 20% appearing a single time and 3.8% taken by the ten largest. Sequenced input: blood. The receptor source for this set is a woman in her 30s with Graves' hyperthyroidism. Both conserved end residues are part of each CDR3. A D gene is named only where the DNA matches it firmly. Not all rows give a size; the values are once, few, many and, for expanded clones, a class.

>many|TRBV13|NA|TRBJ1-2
CASSLSRTTTFGGYTF
TGTGCCAGCAGCTTAAGTAGGACAACGACTTTCGGAGGCTACACCTTC
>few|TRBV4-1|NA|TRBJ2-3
CASSQGWGPTDTQYF
TGCGCCAGCAGCCAAGGGTGGGGGCCCACAGATACGCAGTATTTT
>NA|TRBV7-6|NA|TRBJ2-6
CASSPPGAVSGANVLTF
TGTGCCAGCAGCCCCCCAGGGGCGGTCTCTGGGGCCAACGTCCTGACTTTC
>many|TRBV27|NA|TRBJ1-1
CASRGVGNTEAFF
TGTGCCAGCAGGGGAGTCGGGAACACTGAAGCTTTCTTT
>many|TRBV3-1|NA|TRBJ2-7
CASRGLAYEQYF
TGTGCCAGCAGGGGGTTGGCCTACGAGCAGTACTTC
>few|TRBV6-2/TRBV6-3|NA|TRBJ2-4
CASSYAQPGGKNIQYF
TGTGCCAGCAGTTACGCCCAACCGGGTGGCAAAAACATTCAGTACTTC
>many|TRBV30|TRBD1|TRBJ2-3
CAWGDRVTDTQYF
TGTGCCTGGGGGGACAGAGTCACAGATACGCAGTATTTT
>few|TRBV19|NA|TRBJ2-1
CASRYLGQDYNEQFF
TGTGCCAGTAGATATTTAGGTCAAGACTACAATGAGCAGTTCTTC
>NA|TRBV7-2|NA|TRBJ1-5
CASSWWQDSNQPQHF
TGTGCCAGCAGCTGGTGGCAGGATAGCAATCAGCCCCAGCATTTT
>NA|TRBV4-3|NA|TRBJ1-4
CASSRGLIQGSNEKLFF
TGCGCCAGCAGCCGAGGCCTTATACAGGGCTCAAATGAAAAACTGTTTTTT
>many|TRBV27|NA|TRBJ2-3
CASGNSGVSTDTQYF
TGTGCCAGCGGGAATAGCGGAGTCAGCACAGATACGCAGTATTTT
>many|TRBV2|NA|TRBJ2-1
CASSEGTTSYNEQFF
TGTGCCAGCAGTGAAGGGACTACCTCCTACAATGAGCAGTTCTTC
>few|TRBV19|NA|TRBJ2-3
CASSILSGRTDGTDTQYF
TGTGCCAGTAGTATACTCTCGGGACGGACAGACGGCACAGATACGCAGTATTTT
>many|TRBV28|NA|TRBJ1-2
CASRLTAGYGYTF
TGTGCCAGCAGATTGACAGCGGGCTATGGCTACACCTTC
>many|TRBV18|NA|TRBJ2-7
CASSPPMGYEQYF
TGTGCCAGCTCACCACCGATGGGGTACGAGCAGTACTTC
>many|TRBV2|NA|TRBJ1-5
CASSEALGMPNQPQHF
TGTGCCAGCAGTGAAGCGCTTGGTATGCCCAATCAGCCCCAGCATTTT
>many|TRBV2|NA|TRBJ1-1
CASSRDSLNTEAFF
TGTGCCAGCAGCCGAGACAGTCTGAACACTGAAGCTTTCTTT
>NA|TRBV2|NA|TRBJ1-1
CASSRTGPNTEAFF
TGTGCCAGCAGTAGAACAGGGCCGAACACTGAAGCTTTCTTT
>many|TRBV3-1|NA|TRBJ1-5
CASSPTVGTNQPQHF
TGTGCCAGCAGTCCTACAGTAGGGACCAATCAGCCCCAGCATTTT
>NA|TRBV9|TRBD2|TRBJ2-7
CASSGGGNSYEQYF
TGTGCCAGCAGCGGGGGAGGGAACTCCTACGAGCAGTACTTC
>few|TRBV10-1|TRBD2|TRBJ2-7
CASSGGLAGGPTIWEQYF
TGCGCCAGCAGTGGAGGTCTAGCGGGAGGCCCGACGATATGGGAGCAGTACTTC
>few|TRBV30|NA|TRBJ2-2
CAWSVWGSNTGELFF
TGTGCCTGGAGTGTCTGGGGATCGAACACCGGGGAGCTGTTTTTT